This T cell receptor (beta chain) appears in the sequencing data of a study of control samples from healthy donors and cancer patients. Here immunoSEQ multiplex PCR was the method, and the copy in TCRdb shows in-frame clones only, minus some. The table lists around 130,000 clones, under 95% of them singletons. The CDR3 extends over 14 amino acids. The J segment lost 8 bases and the V segment lost 5 bases, leaving 8 bases of the junction unmatched. Per the germline V gene, CDR1 is SEHNR and CDR2 is FQNEAQ (reference sequence). The specimen sequenced was PBMCs. This sequence joins TRBV7-9 and TRBJ1-2, with 10 bases lining up with TRBD1. This TCR was recovered from a man in his fifties or sixties with head and neck cancer. CDR3 nucleotide sequence: TGTGCCAGCAGCCTCCTGACAGGGGGCATCGGCTACACCTTC. Amino acid sequence: CASSLLTGGIGYTF.